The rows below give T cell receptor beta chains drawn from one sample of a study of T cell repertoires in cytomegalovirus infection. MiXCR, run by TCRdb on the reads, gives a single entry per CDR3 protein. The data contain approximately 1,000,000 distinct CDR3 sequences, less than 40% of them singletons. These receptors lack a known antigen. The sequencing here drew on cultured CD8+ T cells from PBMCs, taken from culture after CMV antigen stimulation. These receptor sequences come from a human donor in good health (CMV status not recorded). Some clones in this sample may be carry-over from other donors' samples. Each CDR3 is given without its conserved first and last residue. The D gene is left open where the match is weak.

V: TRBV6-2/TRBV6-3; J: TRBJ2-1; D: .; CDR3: ASSLGGPYEQF
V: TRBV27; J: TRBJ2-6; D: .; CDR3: ASGGGANVLT
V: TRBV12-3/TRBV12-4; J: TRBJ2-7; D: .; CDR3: ASSLKATDEQY
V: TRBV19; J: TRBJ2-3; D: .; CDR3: ASSILAGASTDTQY
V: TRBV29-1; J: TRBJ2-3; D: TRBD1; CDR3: SVEVVNRGADTQY
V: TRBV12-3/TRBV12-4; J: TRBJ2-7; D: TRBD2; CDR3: ASSFRGGAYEQY
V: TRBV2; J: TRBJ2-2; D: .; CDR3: ASRGAHTGELF
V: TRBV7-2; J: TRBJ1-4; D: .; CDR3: ASSSFRGIEKLF
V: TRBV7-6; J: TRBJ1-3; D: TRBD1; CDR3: ASSGPRQGVLEDGNTIY
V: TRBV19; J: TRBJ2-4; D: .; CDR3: ASSIKGESAKNIQY
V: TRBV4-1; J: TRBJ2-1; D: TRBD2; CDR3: ASSQIAGTYNEQF
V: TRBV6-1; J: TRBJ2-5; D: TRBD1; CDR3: ASSVDRGETQY
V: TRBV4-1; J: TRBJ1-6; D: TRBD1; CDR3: TSSQAELGTGRSPLH
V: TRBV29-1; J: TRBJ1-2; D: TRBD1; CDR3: SAGRTGGLHGYT
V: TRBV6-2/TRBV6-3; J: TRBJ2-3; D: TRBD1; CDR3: ASSSRRTGRISDTQY
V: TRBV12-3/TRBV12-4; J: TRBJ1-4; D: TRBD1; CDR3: ASRPGQGVKTNEKLF
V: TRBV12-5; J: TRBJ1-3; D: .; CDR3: ASGLVPGAGNTIY
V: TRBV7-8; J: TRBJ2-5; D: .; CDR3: ASSLSSLSQETQY
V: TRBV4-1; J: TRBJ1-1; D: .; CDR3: ASSQGSNHGTEAF
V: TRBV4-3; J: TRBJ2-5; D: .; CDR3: ASSQDSALEETQY
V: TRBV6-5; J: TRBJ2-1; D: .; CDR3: ASSYLPGYNEQF
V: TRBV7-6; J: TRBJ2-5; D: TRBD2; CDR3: ASSSGLAGPETQY
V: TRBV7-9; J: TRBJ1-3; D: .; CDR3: ASRSGGSGNPIY
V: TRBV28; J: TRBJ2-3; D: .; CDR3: ASSFWADTQY
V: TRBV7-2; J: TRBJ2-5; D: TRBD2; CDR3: ASRGSGGQETQY
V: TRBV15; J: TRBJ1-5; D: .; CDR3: ATSGDGYSNQPQH
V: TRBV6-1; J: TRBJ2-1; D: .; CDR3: ASSGRPNNEQF
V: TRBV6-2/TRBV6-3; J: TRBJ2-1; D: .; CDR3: ASNPGPEAI
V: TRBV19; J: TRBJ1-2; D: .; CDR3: ASSIVLQDFYGYT
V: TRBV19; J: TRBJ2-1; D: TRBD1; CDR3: ASNRETGTDRNEQF
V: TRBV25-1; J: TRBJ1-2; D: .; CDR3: ASSDSTEMGDYT
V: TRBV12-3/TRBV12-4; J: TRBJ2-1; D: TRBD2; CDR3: ASSLSVVAGDNEQF
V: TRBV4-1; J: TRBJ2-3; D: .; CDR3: ASSQPTEIYTDTQY
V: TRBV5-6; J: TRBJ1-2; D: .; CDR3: ASSLGRPRDSIT
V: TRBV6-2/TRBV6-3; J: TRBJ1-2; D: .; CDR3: ASSYSQLGGYT
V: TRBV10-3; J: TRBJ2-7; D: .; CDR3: AISSGDEQY
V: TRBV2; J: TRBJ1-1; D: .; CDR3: ASGGRGAF
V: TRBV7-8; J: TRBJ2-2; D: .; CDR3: ASSFNGGGELF
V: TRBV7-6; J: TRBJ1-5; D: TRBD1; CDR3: ASSLEGQLPH
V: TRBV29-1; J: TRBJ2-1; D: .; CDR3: SVVWGNEQF
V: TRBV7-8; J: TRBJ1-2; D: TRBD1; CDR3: ASSSPGQAPYGYT
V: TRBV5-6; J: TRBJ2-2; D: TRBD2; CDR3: ASSLGGTSGSTGELF
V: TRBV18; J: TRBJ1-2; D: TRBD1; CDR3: ASSPGQGAYYGYT
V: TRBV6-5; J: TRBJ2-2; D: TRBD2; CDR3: ASTPIAGGPIPGELF
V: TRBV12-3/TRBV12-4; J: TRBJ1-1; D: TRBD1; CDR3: ASSPPGQGYTEAF
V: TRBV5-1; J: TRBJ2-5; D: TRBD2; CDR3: ASSGTSGGAEETQY
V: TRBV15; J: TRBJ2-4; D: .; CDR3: ATSSTGSLAKNIQY
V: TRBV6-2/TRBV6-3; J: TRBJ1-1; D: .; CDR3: ASSYSTEAF
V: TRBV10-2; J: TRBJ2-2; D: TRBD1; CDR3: ASSERDRVGVDTGELF
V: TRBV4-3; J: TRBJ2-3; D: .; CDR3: ASSQDWGRTDTQY
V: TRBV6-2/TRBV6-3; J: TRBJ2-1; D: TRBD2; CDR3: ASTSLGAGGPGEQF
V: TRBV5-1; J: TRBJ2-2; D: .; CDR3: ASSLTESNTGELF
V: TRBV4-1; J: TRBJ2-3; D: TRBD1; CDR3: ASSHGQDSTDTQY